This TCR beta chain emerged from a study of OX40 agonist ivuxolimab in advanced cancers. About the study: It was permissible to have had prior anti-PD-1, anti-PD-L1 or anti-CTLA-4 therapy, and around 40% had some.

This CDR3 comprises 13 residues. Per germline, CDR1 MNHEY and CDR2 SVGAGI. The V gene end was trimmed by 6 bases and the J gene end by 1 base; junction bases not matched to a gene: 3. Sequenced by immunoSEQ multiplex PCR; TCRdb stores in-frame clones only, minus some. The sample includes around 81,000 clones, roughly 80% of them seen just once. This clone turned up a few times. The sequence came from an adult with an advanced solid tumor such as melanoma, head and neck, liver or kidney cancer. Sequences were derived from CD4+ or CD8+ T cells sorted from blood, sampled in a trial of the OX40 agonist ivuxolimab. The chain has TRBV6-5 and TRBJ2-7, with 7 bases matching TRBD1. The CDR3, as DNA: TGTGCCAGCAGAGAGACAGGGTCCTACGAGCAGTACTTC. Amino acids: CASRETGSYEQYF.